This entry concerns a single T cell receptor (beta chain). TCRdb keeps only in-frame clones here, not all; method: immunoSEQ multiplex PCR. The sample includes 65,000 to 85,000 clones, more than 80% seen only once; the top ten take roughly 0.9%. The CDR3 has 19 residues. Germline CDR1 is SGHRS and CDR2 is YFSETQ. With 2 bases clipped from V and 7 bases from J, the junction kept 16 bases outside the gene matches. The data belong to a study of T cell changes during pregnancy in multiple sclerosis. The specimen comprised peripheral blood, sampled in the first trimester of pregnancy. The origin of this receptor is a female donor in good health, enrolled as a control in a pregnancy study. V gene TRBV5-1 combines with J gene TRBJ2-1; 12 positions agree with TRBD1. The CDR3 DNA reads TGCGCCAGCAGCTTTTACCGGGACAGGGGGCTAATAGAAAATAATGAGCAGTTCTTC. It specifies CASSFYRDRGLIENNEQFF.